The sequence of this T cell receptor (beta chain) was determined in a study of cytotoxic CD8 clonotypes in ibrutinib-treated CLL. Germline CDR1 and CDR2: MNHEY and SVGAGI. The CDR3 has 15 residues. Losses at the gene ends were 5 bases for V and 4 bases for J; bases not matched to a gene: 6. Assay used: immunoSEQ multiplex PCR; TCRdb lists only in-frame clones, some missing. This table has 150,000 or so clones, roughly four fifths appearing once. The material sequenced was PBMCs, taken after 12 months of ibrutinib treatment. The source is a human donor with chronic lymphocytic leukemia. The chain uses TRBV6-5 and TRBJ2-3, with 10 bases aligning to TRBD2. The CDR3 protein is CASSPSAGGSDTQYF. CDR3 bases: TGTGCCAGCAGTCCCTCAGCGGGGGGGTCAGATACGCAGTATTTT.